Below are 29 T cell receptor beta chains sequenced from a single sample in a study of CD8+ T cells in alopecia areata. Sample treatment: oral pan-JAK inhibitor, 5-10 mg twice daily. cDNA prepared by RNA extraction and subsequent reverse transcription served as the template for sequencing. Libraries were prepared by immunoSEQ multiplex PCR; TCRdb keeps only in-frame clonotypes and omits some of them. The repertoire holds 190,000 or so clones, with 58% as singletons. The sequencing used CD8+ T cells sorted from blood, collected at week 24, from a patient treated with tofacitinib. The receptors come from a human donor with alopecia areata.

The chain employs TRBV2 and TRBJ2-7, with D perhaps TRBD1 (6 bases). Per the germline V gene, CDR1 is SNHLY and CDR2 is FYNNEI. Trimming cost V 6 bases and J 5 bases, with 8 bases left between them. This CDR3 has 11 residues. The CDR3 protein is CASRSGDEQYF. The DNA of the CDR3 is TGTGCCAGCAGGTCAGGGGACGAGCAGTACTTC.

The chain links TRBV27 to TRBJ2-1, with 8 bases matching TRBD1. Per germline, CDR1 MNHEY and CDR2 SMNVEV (reference sequence). V shed 3 bases, J shed 2 bases, and the junction held 3 bases outside the gene matches. The CDR3 covers 15 residues. DNA for the CDR3: TGTGCCAGCAGTTTTGGGGGACAGGCCTACAATGAGCAGTTCTTC. It encodes CASSFGGQAYNEQFF.

This clone was seen a few times. The chain recombines TRBV28 with TRBJ1-6; perhaps TRBD1 as D (6 bases). This CDR3 region has 14 residues. Germline V gene data show CDR1 as MDHEN and CDR2 as SYDVKM. V was clipped by 8 bases and J by 9 bases, with 17 bases between them. CDR3 amino acids: CASWDIREVSPLHF. The CDR3 coding sequence is TGTGCCAGCTGGGACATCAGGGAGGTTTCACCCCTCCACTTT.

The V call is TRBV7-2, the J call TRBJ1-5; D is unresolved. The CDR3 has 17 residues. Per germline, CDR1 SGHTA and CDR2 FQGNSA. V was trimmed by 1 base and J by 4 bases, leaving 17 bases between them. The CDR3 region is CASSLETVGKRNQPQHF. CDR3 sequence (DNA): TGTGCCAGCAGCTTAGAGACGGTCGGAAAACGGAATCAGCCCCAGCATTTT.

A few counts support this clone. The chain recombines TRBV5-1 with TRBJ2-6, with 10 bases identical to TRBD1. The CDR3 spans 18 residues. V lost 2 bases, J lost 4 bases, and 9 bases stayed unmatched. Germline values: CDR1 SGHRS, CDR2 YFSETQ. Here the CDR3 reads CASSFGRGQGRGANVLTF. CDR3 DNA: TGCGCCAGCAGCTTCGGAAGGGGACAGGGGCGAGGGGCCAACGTCCTGACTTTC. Together with reference TRBV5-1 and TRBJ2-6, the CDR3 gives the full variable domain: KAGVTQTPRYLIKTRGQQVTLSCSPISGHRSVSWYQQTPGQGLQFLFEYFSETQRNKGNFPGRFSGRQFSNSRSEMNVSTLELGDSALYLCASSFGRGQGRGANVLTFGAGSRLTVL.

The chain recombines TRBV9 with TRBJ1-1, with D perhaps TRBD1 (6 bases). Per germline, CDR1 SGDLS and CDR2 YYNGEE. The CDR3 is 18 amino acids. V was cut by 4 bases and J by 0 bases, with 22 bases left in between. The CDR3 coding sequence is TGTGCCAGCAGCCCCCTATCGGGGGGGACATACATGAACACTGAAGCTTTCTTT. Its protein is CASSPLSGGTYMNTEAFF.

The V gene is TRBV27, the J gene TRBJ2-7, with 7 bases aligning to TRBD2. The CDR3 totals 13 residues. J lost 2 bases, V lost 2 bases, and 0 bases had no gene match. Germline CDR1 reads MNHEY; CDR2 reads SMNVEV (reference sequence). DNA of the CDR3: TGTGCCAGCAGTTTACGGGGGGCCTACGAGCAGTACTTC. This codes for CASSLRGAYEQYF.

The table lists this clone with a few counts. Other DNA sequences in this specimen translate into the identical CDR3. The V call is TRBV4-1, the J call TRBJ2-5, with 7 nucleotides matching TRBD2. V lost 1 base to trimming and J lost 2 bases; unmatched junction nucleotides: 1. The CDR3 covers 14 residues. Germline V gives CDR1 MGHRA, CDR2 YSYEKL. CDR3 in amino acids: CASSQGGGQETQYF. The CDR3 bases are TGCGCCAGCAGCCAAGGCGGGGGACAAGAGACCCAGTACTTC.

J is TRBJ2-7 and V is TRBV29-1, with D perhaps matching TRBD1 (5 bases). Germline CDR1 SQVTM, CDR2 ANQGSEA. V lost 0 bases and J 0 bases, leaving 12 bases between the germline ends. The CDR3 is 15 residues long. CDR3: CSVEDRRETSYEQYF. In nucleotides, the CDR3 is TGCAGCGTTGAAGACCGCAGGGAAACCTCCTACGAGCAGTACTTC.

This sequence joins TRBV27 and TRBJ1-2, with no clear D. The germline CDR1 and CDR2 sequences are MNHEY and SMNVEV (reference sequence). The V end was cut by 2 bases, the J end by 10 bases, with 5 bases between. The CDR3 totals 10 residues. The DNA of the CDR3 is TGTGCCAGCAGTTTAGTCGACTACACCTTC. It translates to CASSLVDYTF.

The chain recombines TRBV13 with TRBJ1-1; D is uncertain. Per germline, CDR1 PRHDT and CDR2 FYEKMQ (reference sequence). The CDR3 is 12 residues long. Deletions cut 6 bases from V and 11 bases from J, with 16 bases between. CDR3 region: CASRGLRAGAFF. In nucleotides, the CDR3 is TGTGCCAGCAGGGGTTTGAGGGCCGGGGCTTTCTTT. The complete variable domain, with remaining parts taken from reference TRBV13 and TRBJ1-1, reads AAGVIQSPRHLIKEKRETATLKCYPIPRHDTVYWYQQGPGQDPQFLISFYEKMQSDKGSIPDRFSAQQFSDYHSELNMSSLELGDSALYFCASRGLRAGAFFGQGTRLTVV.

The chain recombines TRBV19 with TRBJ1-5; D is unresolved. The V end lost 6 bases, the J end lost 1 base, and 13 bases lay between the germline ends. The CDR3 consists of 15 residues. Germline CDR1 LNHDA, CDR2 SQIVND (reference sequence). The CDR3 region is CASSQRERSNQPQHF. Written as DNA, the CDR3 is TGTGCCAGTAGCCAGAGGGAGCGAAGCAATCAGCCCCAGCATTTT.

This clone has only a few counts. The chain links TRBV7-2 to TRBJ2-5; tentative D call: TRBD2 (5 bases). This CDR3 comprises 15 residues. V lost 2 bases, J lost 3 bases, and 13 bases lay in between. Per the germline V gene, CDR1 is SGHTA and CDR2 is FQGNSA. CDR3 amino acids: CASSLSGEREETQYF. CDR3 DNA sequence: TGTGCCAGCAGCTTATCCGGGGAGAGGGAAGAGACCCAGTACTTC.

This clone was observed a handful of times. The chain joins TRBV29-1 to TRBJ1-2; D is unclear. Per the germline V gene, CDR1 is SQVTM and CDR2 is ANQGSEA. Trimming shortened V by 2 bases and J by 4 bases, and 11 bases separated the two germline ends. The CDR3 is made up of 13 amino acids. CDR3: CSVESGTGYGYTF. CDR3 sequence (DNA): TGCAGCGTTGAATCAGGAACGGGCTATGGCTACACCTTC.

The chain couples TRBV30 to TRBJ2-2; weak D call: TRBD1 (6 bases). With 3 bases removed from V and 13 bases from J, the gap between germline ends came to 18 bases. The CDR3 contains 13 residues. Germline loops: CDR1 GTSNPN, CDR2 SVGIG (reference sequence). The CDR3 loop reads CAWRSTGAQALFF. The CDR3 nucleotides are TGTGCCTGGAGATCGACAGGCGCGCAGGCGCTGTTTTTT.

CDR3 in DNA: TGTGCCAGCAGAACCAGCGGAGAGACCCAGTACTTC. This gives the protein CASRTSGETQYF. The chain carries TRBV6-5 and TRBJ2-5, with a tentative D call TRBD2 (5 bases). V dropped 6 bases and J dropped 4 bases, with 9 bases sitting between them. CDR3 length equals 12 residues. CDR1 and CDR2 from the germline V gene are MNHEY and SVGAGI.

The chain combines TRBV13 with TRBJ2-1, with D possibly being TRBD1 (5 bases). Germline loops: CDR1 PRHDT, CDR2 FYEKMQ (reference sequence). The CDR3 spans 14 residues. The V end was cut by 2 bases, the J end by 12 bases, with 17 bases between. CDR3 loop: CASSLKPQELGQFF. In DNA, the CDR3 is TGTGCCAGCAGCTTAAAGCCACAGGAGCTTGGGCAGTTCTTC.

The V and J genes are TRBV4-2 and TRBJ1-2; D is undetermined. This CDR3 comprises 15 residues. Germline V gene lookup returns CDR1 LGHNA and CDR2 YNFKEQ. Trimming stripped 1 base from V and 4 bases from J, with 13 bases between. For the CDR3, the DNA is TGTGCCAGCAGCCAAGCGGGCAGGTCGGCCTATGGCTACACCTTC. This translates into CASSQAGRSAYGYTF.

This clone is a singleton in its sample. The rearrangement joins TRBV7-9 to TRBJ2-5, with TRBD2 matching over 13 bases. The CDR3 has 17 amino acids. V dropped 4 bases and J dropped 1; count of bases not matched to a gene: 6. The germline V gene encodes CDR1 SEHNR and CDR2 FQNEAQ (reference sequence). CDR3 DNA sequence: TGTGCCAGCAGCTCAACAGGACTAGCGGGGGTCCAAGAGACCCAGTACTTC. As protein: CASSSTGLAGVQETQYF.

This clone was counted a few times. The V gene is TRBV27, the J gene TRBJ2-1; tentatively, D is TRBD2 (6 bases). The CDR3 is 14 residues long. The germline CDR1 and CDR2 sequences are MNHEY and SMNVEV (reference sequence). Trimming took off 3 bases at V and 4 bases at J, with 10 bases between the two ends. The CDR3 DNA is TGTGCCAGCAGTTTGGGCCTAGCGTACAATGAGCAGTTCTTC. This translates into CASSLGLAYNEQFF.

The rearrangement uses TRBV30 and TRBJ1-1; D not resolved. Trimming removed 4 bases at V and 5 bases at J, with 8 bases between. Germline CDR1 GTSNPN, CDR2 SVGIG (reference sequence). CDR3 size: 11 residues. CDR3 bases: TGTGCCTGGACGCACCAGACTGAAGCTTTCTTT. Translated, it gives CAWTHQTEAFF.

In this sample, this clone turned up once. The chain is built from TRBV30 and TRBJ1-1, with 7 bases matching TRBD1. Germline CDR1 GTSNPN, CDR2 SVGIG (reference sequence). The CDR3 spans 15 residues. After removal of 2 bases from V and 1 base from J, the junction contained 7 bases not matched to a gene. For the CDR3, the DNA is TGTGCCTGGAGTATGGCGACAGGGCGGAACACTGAAGCTTTCTTT. The encoded protein is CAWSMATGRNTEAFF.

This chain joins TRBV15 and TRBJ2-5; D tentatively fits TRBD1 or TRBD2 (5 bases each). The V and J ends lost 7 bases and 0 bases respectively, with 27 bases between them. Germline values: CDR1 LNHNV, CDR2 YYDKDF (reference sequence). This CDR3 is 19 amino acids long. The CDR3 DNA follows: TGTGCCACCACTGACCTAGGGGCTAGCCGAGCGACAGACCAAGAGACCCAGTACTTC. This gives the protein CATTDLGASRATDQETQYF.

This clone was counted a few times. The genes are TRBV29-1 and TRBJ1-2; D remains unclear. The V gene lost 3 bases and the J gene lost 10 bases, with 12 bases spanning the gap. Germline loops: CDR1 SQVTM, CDR2 ANQGSEA. The CDR3 is 11 residues long. The CDR3 region is CSVEDRVAYTF. For the CDR3, the DNA is TGCAGCGTTGAGGATCGTGTAGCCTACACCTTC. The variable domain in full, completed from reference TRBV29-1 and TRBJ1-2, reads SAVISQKPSRDICQRGTSLTIQCQVDSQVTMMFWYRQQPGQSLTLIATANQGSEATYESGFVIDKFPISRPNLTFSTLTVSNMSPEDSSIYLCSVEDRVAYTFGSGTRLTVV.

As concerns this clone: This sample also contains other DNA sequences that code for the same CDR3. The chain is built from TRBV11-2 and TRBJ2-1, with unresolved D. The germline V gene has CDR1 SGHAT and CDR2 FQNNGV. The V end was cut by 1 base, the J end by 9 bases, with 4 bases between. The CDR3 is made up of 11 amino acids. CDR3 sequence reads: CASSLGGEQFF. DNA for the CDR3: TGTGCCAGCAGCTTAGGTGGTGAGCAGTTCTTC.

The chain employs TRBV9 and TRBJ1-1; D uncertain. CDR3 length: 15 amino acids. The germline V gene encodes CDR1 SGDLS and CDR2 YYNGEE. Between the trimmed V and J ends, which lost 0 bases and 0 bases, there was a span of 9 bases. CDR3 sequence: CASSVEWGMNTEAFF. The CDR3 nucleotides read TGTGCCAGCAGCGTAGAGTGGGGAATGAACACTGAAGCTTTCTTT.

The chain combines TRBV27 with TRBJ1-5; D may be TRBD1 (6 bases). The CDR3 loop spans 14 amino acids. CDR1 MNHEY and CDR2 SMNVEV come from the germline V gene (reference sequence). The V end lost 2 bases, the J end lost 6 bases, and 11 bases lay between the germline ends. This chain's CDR3 is CASSLTGYGQPQHF. The CDR3 region has the DNA TGTGCCAGCAGTTTAACAGGGTATGGTCAGCCCCAGCATTTT.

A few counts support this clone. The rearrangement uses TRBV6-5 and TRBJ2-7; 7 bases match TRBD1. The CDR3 is 15 amino acids. V was clipped by 0 bases and J by 4 bases; unmatched bases: 6. Germline CDR1 and CDR2: MNHEY and SVGAGI. CDR3 sequence reads: CASSYSKRGHYEQYF. DNA of the CDR3: TGTGCCAGCAGTTACTCGAAGAGGGGGCATTACGAGCAGTACTTC.

This clone appeared once. This rearrangement joins TRBV7-9 to TRBJ1-1; tentative D call: TRBD1 (5 bases). The CDR3 totals 15 residues. CDR1 and CDR2 from the germline V gene are SEHNR and FQNEAQ (reference sequence). V dropped 1 base and J dropped 0 bases, with 9 bases sitting between them. In DNA, the CDR3 is TGTGCCAGCAGCTTAGGTGCAGGGATGAACACTGAAGCTTTCTTT. As protein: CASSLGAGMNTEAFF.